The T cell receptor beta chain under discussion was sequenced for a study of T-cell reconstitution after alpha-beta-depleted transplantation in children. The CDR3 consists of 19 residues. V was pared by 3 bases and J by 0 bases, with 8 bases of the junction left unmatched. Germline lookup yields CDR1 SGHRS and CDR2 YFSETQ. This clonotype showed up many times. As yet, its antigen is unknown. Study conclusions and caveats: Diversity and T-cell counts at one year after transplant derived mostly from new T cells. Reports say that about two months after transplant, the alpha-beta T cells came out of several hundred graft clones that had expanded.

Unique molecular identifiers were incorporated into the prepared TCRbeta library. TCRdb reprocessed the PCR reads via MiXCR and lists one record per CDR3 protein. In the table there are 150,000 to 250,000 distinct CDR3 sequences, roughly 6.3% of which are singletons. The rearrangement joins TRBV5-1 to TRBJ2-1; 14 positions match TRBD2. This clonotype originated in a girl in the first two years of life with combined immunodeficiency, due to receive a stem cell transplant. The material was PBMCs, obtained before TCRalphabeta/CD19-depleted stem cell transplant. The CDR3 coding sequence is TGCGCCAGCAGCTCGCCGGGACTAGCGGGAGTAGGCTCCTACAATGAGCAGTTCTTC. It encodes CASSSPGLAGVGSYNEQFF.